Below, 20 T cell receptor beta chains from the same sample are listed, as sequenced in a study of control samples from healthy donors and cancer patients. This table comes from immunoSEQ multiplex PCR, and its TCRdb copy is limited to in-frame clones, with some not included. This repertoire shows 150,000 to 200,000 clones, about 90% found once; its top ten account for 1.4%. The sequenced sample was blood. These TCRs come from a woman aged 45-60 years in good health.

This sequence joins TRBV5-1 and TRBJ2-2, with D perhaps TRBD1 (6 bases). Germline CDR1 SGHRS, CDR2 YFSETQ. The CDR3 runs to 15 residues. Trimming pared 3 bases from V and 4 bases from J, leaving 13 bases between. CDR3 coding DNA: TGCGCCAGCAGCTCGGTCGGACAGAGCACCGGGGAGCTGTTTTTT. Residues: CASSSVGQSTGELFF.

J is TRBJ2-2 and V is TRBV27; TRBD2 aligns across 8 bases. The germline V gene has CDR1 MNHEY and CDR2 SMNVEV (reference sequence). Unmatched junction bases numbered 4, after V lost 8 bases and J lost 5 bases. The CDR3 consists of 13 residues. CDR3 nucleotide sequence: TGTGCCAGCGCGGGGGGCTATACCGGGGAGCTGTTTTTT. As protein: CASAGGYTGELFF.

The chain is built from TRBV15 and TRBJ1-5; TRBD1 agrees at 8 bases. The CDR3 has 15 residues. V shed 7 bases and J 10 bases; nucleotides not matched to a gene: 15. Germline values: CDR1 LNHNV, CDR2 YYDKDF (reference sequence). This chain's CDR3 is CATKRTGSIMDPQHF. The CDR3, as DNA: TGTGCCACCAAGAGGACAGGGTCAATCATGGATCCCCAGCATTTT.

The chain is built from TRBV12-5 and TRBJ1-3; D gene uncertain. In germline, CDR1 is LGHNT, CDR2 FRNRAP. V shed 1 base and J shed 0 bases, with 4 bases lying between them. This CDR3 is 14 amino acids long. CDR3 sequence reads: CASGLGGSGNTIYF. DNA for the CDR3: TGTGCTAGTGGTTTGGGGGGCTCTGGAAACACCATATATTTT.

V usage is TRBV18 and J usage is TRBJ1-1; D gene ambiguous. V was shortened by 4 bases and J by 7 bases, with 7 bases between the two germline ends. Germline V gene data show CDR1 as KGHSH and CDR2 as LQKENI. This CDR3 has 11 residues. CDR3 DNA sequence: TGTGCCAGCTCACAGGGCAGTGAAGCTTTCTTT. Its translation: CASSQGSEAFF.

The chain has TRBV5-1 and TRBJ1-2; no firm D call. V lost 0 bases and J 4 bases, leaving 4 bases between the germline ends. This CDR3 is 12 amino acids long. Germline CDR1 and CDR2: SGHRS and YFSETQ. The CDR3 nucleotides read TGCGCCAGCAGCTTGGACGTCTATGGCTACACCTTC. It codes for CASSLDVYGYTF.

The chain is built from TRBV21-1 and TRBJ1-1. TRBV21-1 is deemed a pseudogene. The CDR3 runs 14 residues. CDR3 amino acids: CASSSERVNTEAFF. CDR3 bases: TGTGCCAGCAGCAGCGAACGGGTGAACACTGAAGCTTTCTTT.

Here the CDR3 DNA reads TGTGCCAGCAGCCCTCGGACTAGCGGGGATTGTAATGAGCAGTTCTTC. Its translation: CASSPRTSGDCNEQFF. The chain links TRBV3-1 (or the pseudogene TRBV3-2) to TRBJ2-1; TRBD2 aligns across 12 bases. Unmatched junction bases numbered 8, after V lost 4 bases and J lost 7 bases. CDR1 is LGHDT and CDR2 is YNNKEL in the germline V gene (reference sequence). The CDR3 runs to 16 residues.

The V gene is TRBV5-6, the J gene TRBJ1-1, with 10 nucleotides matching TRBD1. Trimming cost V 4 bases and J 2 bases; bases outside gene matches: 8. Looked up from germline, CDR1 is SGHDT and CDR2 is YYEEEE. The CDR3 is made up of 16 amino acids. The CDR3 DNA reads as TGTGCCAGCAGCCCGGACAGGGGGAACTTAAACACTGAAGCTTTCTTT. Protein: CASSPDRGNLNTEAFF.

The CDR3 reads CASSQLTGIVHGYTF. CDR3 bases: TGTGCCAGCAGCCAACTAACAGGGATCGTCCATGGCTACACCTTC. The V gene is TRBV4-2, the J gene TRBJ1-2; a weak D match, TRBD1 (6 bases). The germline CDR1 and CDR2 sequences are LGHNA and YNFKEQ. The ends were cut back, 2 bases at V and 6 bases at J, with 16 bases in the middle. The CDR3 spans 15 residues.

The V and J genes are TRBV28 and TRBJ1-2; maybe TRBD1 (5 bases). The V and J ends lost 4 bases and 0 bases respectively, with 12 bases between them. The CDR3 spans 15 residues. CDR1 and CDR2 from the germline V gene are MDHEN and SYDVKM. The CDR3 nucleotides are TGTGCCAGCAGTTCCCCCGGGGGGACTAACTATGGCTACACCTTC. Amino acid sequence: CASSSPGGTNYGYTF.

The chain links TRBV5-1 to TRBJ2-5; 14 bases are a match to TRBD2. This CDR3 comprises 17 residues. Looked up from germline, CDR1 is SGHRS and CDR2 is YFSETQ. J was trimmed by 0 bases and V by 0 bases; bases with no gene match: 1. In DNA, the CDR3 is TGCGCCAGCAGCTTGGGACTAGCGGGGGGGTACCAAGAGACCCAGTACTTC. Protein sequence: CASSLGLAGGYQETQYF.

For the CDR3, the DNA is TGCGCCAGCAGCTCTGGATGGTCCCTCCAAAGGGAGACCCAGTACTTC. Protein sequence: CASSSGWSLQRETQYF. The V and J genes are TRBV5-1 and TRBJ2-5; the D is unclear. CDR1 and CDR2 (germline): SGHRS, YFSETQ. V was clipped by 3 bases and J by 5 bases, with 20 bases between them. CDR3 size: 16 residues.

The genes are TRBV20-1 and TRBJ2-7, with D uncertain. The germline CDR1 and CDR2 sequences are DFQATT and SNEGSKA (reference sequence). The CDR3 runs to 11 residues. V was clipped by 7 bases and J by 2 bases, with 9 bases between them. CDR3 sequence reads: CSGSVPYEQYF. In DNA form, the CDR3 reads TGCAGTGGGTCGGTGCCCTACGAGCAGTACTTC.

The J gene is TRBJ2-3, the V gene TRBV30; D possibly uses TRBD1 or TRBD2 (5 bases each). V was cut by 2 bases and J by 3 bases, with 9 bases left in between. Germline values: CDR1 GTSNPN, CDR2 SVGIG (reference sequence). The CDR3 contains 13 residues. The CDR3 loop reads CAWSLGGTDTQYF. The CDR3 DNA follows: TGTGCCTGGAGTCTTGGGGGTACAGATACGCAGTATTTT. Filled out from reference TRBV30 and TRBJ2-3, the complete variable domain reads SQTIHQWPATLVQPVGSPLSLECTVEGTSNPNLYWYRQAAGRGLQLLFYSVGIGQISSEVPQNLSASRPQDRQFILSSKKLLLSDSGFYLCAWSLGGTDTQYFGPGTRLTVL.

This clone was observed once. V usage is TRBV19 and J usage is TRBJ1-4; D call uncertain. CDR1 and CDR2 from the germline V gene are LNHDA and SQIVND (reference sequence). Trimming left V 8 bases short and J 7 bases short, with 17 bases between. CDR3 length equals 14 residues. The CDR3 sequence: CASAVGFAAEKLFF. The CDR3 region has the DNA TGTGCCAGTGCCGTGGGTTTCGCTGCTGAAAAACTGTTTTTT.

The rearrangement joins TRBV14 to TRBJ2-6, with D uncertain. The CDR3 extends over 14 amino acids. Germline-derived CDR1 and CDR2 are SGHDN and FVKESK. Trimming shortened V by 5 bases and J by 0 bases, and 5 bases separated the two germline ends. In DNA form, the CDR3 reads TGTGCCAGCAGCACAGCCTCTGGGGCCAACGTCCTGACTTTC. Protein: CASSTASGANVLTF.

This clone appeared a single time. CDR3 in DNA: TGTGCCAGCAGCTTTTATGGACAGGGGTCGATAGCGGAATACAATGAGCAGTTCTTC. Encoded protein: CASSFYGQGSIAEYNEQFF. The chain couples TRBV5-8 to TRBJ2-1; 9 nucleotides agree with TRBD1. This CDR3 has 19 amino acids. Trimming cost V 2 bases and J 4 bases; bases outside gene matches: 16. Germline V CDR1 and CDR2: SGHTS, YDEGEE.

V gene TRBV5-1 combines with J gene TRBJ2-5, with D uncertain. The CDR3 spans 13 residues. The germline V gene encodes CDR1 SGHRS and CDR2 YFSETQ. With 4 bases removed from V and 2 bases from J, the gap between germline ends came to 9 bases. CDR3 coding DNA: TGCGCCAGCAGCACGCAGAATCAAGAGACCCAGTACTTC. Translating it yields CASSTQNQETQYF.

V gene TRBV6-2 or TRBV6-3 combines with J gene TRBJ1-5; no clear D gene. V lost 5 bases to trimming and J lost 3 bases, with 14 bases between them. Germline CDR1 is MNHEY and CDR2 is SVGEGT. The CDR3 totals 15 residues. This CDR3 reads CASSPRWTVNQPQHF. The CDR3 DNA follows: TGTGCCAGCAGTCCCCGGTGGACCGTCAATCAGCCCCAGCATTTT.